This T cell receptor beta chain derives from a study of OX40 agonist ivuxolimab in advanced cancers. Germline V lookup: CDR1 SGHTA, CDR2 FQGNSA. V was pared by 7 bases and J by 4 bases, with 10 bases of the junction left unmatched. The CDR3 loop spans 15 amino acids. Clones were read by immunoSEQ multiplex PCR, and TCRdb kept only the in-frame ones, dropping some. The table records 60,000 to 65,000 clones, 75% to 90% of them present only once. Regarding the study as a whole: Normalized expansion of T-cell clones was also low for some nonresponders.

On this clone: The antigen is undetermined.

The TCR sequence derives from an adult with an advanced solid tumor such as melanoma, head and neck, liver or kidney cancer. Here the sequenced sample was CD4+ or CD8+ T cells sorted from blood, taken in a trial of the OX40 agonist ivuxolimab. J is TRBJ1-5 and V is TRBV7-2, with 7 nucleotides matching TRBD1. The CDR3, as DNA: TGTGCCAGCACCTGGGACAGCCGAGCAAATCAGCCCCAGCATTTT. It specifies CASTWDSRANQPQHF.